A single sample is the source of the 13 T cell receptor beta chains below, sequenced in a study of CD8+ T cells in alopecia areata. RNA extraction and reverse transcription yielded cDNA as sequencing template. The protocol was immunoSEQ multiplex PCR, while the TCRdb copy is restricted to in-frame clones and leaves out a portion. This sample has roughly 130,000 clones, with 45% to 60% found just once. The sample was CD4+ T cells sorted from blood, taken at week 0. These receptors came from a human donor with alopecia areata.

The chain uses TRBV14 and TRBJ2-5; possibly TRBD1 for D (6 bases). Trimming pared 1 base from V and 5 bases from J, leaving 14 bases between. Germline CDR1 is SGHDN and CDR2 is FVKESK. The CDR3 covers 15 residues. The CDR3: CASSQGDIPGETQYF. The CDR3 region has the DNA TGTGCCAGCAGCCAAGGGGACATACCAGGCGAGACCCAGTACTTC.

V gene TRBV7-9 combines with J gene TRBJ2-2; no clear D. Germline CDR1 is SEHNR and CDR2 is FQNEAQ (reference sequence). The CDR3 has 14 residues. Trimming pared 6 bases from V and 5 bases from J, leaving 13 bases between. The CDR3 DNA sequence: TGTGCCAGCAGGCCGACAACCGCTACCGGGGAGCTGTTTTTT. Translating it yields CASRPTTATGELFF. Looking up the rest from reference TRBV7-9 and TRBJ2-2 gives the full variable domain: DTGVSQNPRHKITKRGQNVTFRCDPISEHNRLYWYRQTLGQGPEFLTYFQNEAQLEKSRLLSDRFSAERPKGSFSTLEIQRTEQGDSAMYLCASRPTTATGELFFGEGSRLTVL.

The chain employs TRBV7-9 and TRBJ1-4; 9 bases align to TRBD1. The V segment lost 5 bases and the J segment 0 bases; nucleotides outside the gene matches: 7. CDR1 is SEHNR and CDR2 is FQNEAQ in the germline V gene (reference sequence). The CDR3 is made up of 17 amino acids. CDR3 nucleotide sequence: TGTGCCAGCAGCCGGACAGGGGTTCTTGCAACTAATGAAAAACTGTTTTTT. Its translation: CASSRTGVLATNEKLFF.

This sequence joins TRBV6-6 and TRBJ1-1, with D possibly TRBD1 on 6 matching bases. Deletions cut 5 bases from V and 2 bases from J, with 9 bases between. The CDR3 consists of 13 residues. Per the germline V gene, CDR1 is MNHNY and CDR2 is SVGAGI (reference sequence). The CDR3 nucleotides read TGTGCCAGCAGTACGGACAGAAACACTGAAGCTTTCTTT. This codes for CASSTDRNTEAFF.

The J gene is TRBJ1-6, the V gene TRBV6-1; 7 positions agree with TRBD1. With V trimmed by 4 bases and J by 7 bases, 4 bases remained unmatched. Germline lookup yields CDR1 MNHNS and CDR2 SASEGT. The CDR3 extends over 14 amino acids. The CDR3 nucleotides are TGTGCCAGCAGTGGACAGGGACCGAATTCACCCCTCCACTTT. Its protein is CASSGQGPNSPLHF.

The chain couples TRBV27 to TRBJ2-1; D is perhaps TRBD1 (6 bases). The CDR3 runs to 14 residues. Trimming took 8 bases from V and 5 from J, leaving 16 bases between them. Per germline, CDR1 MNHEY and CDR2 SMNVEV (reference sequence). The CDR3 here is CASSGVLDHNEQFF. For the CDR3, the DNA is TGTGCCAGCTCAGGGGTCCTCGACCACAATGAGCAGTTCTTC.

The genes are TRBV19 and TRBJ1-5; D call uncertain. This CDR3 comprises 16 residues. Trimming left V 4 bases short and J 7 bases short, with 20 bases between. Germline V lookup: CDR1 LNHDA, CDR2 SQIVND (reference sequence). CDR3: CASSRSTGNSGQPQHF. The CDR3 DNA sequence: TGTGCCAGTAGTAGATCGACGGGCAACTCGGGGCAGCCCCAGCATTTT.

This rearrangement joins TRBV25-1 to TRBJ1-5; 8 bases match TRBD1. The CDR3 runs 14 residues. CDR1 and CDR2 (germline): MGHDK, SYGVNS. V was pared by 2 bases and J by 6 bases, with 3 bases of the junction left unmatched. The CDR3 bases are TGTGCCAGCAGTGAAACAGGGGGGGGTCAGCCCCAGCATTTT. It codes for CASSETGGGQPQHF.

This sequence joins TRBV4-2 and TRBJ1-3; D might be TRBD1 (5 bases). V dropped 4 bases and J dropped 0 bases, with 10 bases sitting between them. This CDR3 contains 15 residues. In germline, CDR1 is LGHNA, CDR2 YNFKEQ. The CDR3 sequence: CASSLGAVSGNTIYF. The CDR3 DNA sequence: TGTGCCAGCAGCCTTGGGGCCGTCTCTGGAAACACCATATATTTT.

This clone appeared once. The gene calls are TRBV5-1 and TRBJ1-1, with D perhaps matching TRBD1 (5 bases). Germline V CDR1 and CDR2: SGHRS, YFSETQ. The V gene lost 3 bases and the J gene lost 2 bases, with 11 bases spanning the gap. The CDR3 sequence is 14 residues long. CDR3 protein: CASSSEGSNTEAFF. Here the CDR3 DNA reads TGCGCCAGCAGCTCGGAGGGGTCTAACACTGAAGCTTTCTTT.

This clone has just a few counts. The chain employs TRBV6-6 and TRBJ1-2, with TRBD1 matching 7 bases. Germline V gives CDR1 MNHNY, CDR2 SVGAGI (reference sequence). The CDR3 totals 16 residues. Trimming took 3 bases from V and 0 from J; bases not matched to a gene: 7. The CDR3 here is CASSYLRDRANYGYTF. For the CDR3, the DNA is TGTGCCAGCAGTTATCTAAGGGACAGAGCTAACTATGGCTACACCTTC.

This chain connects TRBV6-1 to TRBJ1-5; possible D gene TRBD1, 5 bases. CDR3 length equals 15 residues. Germline V gene data show CDR1 as MNHNS and CDR2 as SASEGT. With 7 bases removed from V and 0 bases from J, the gap between germline ends came to 13 bases. Written as DNA, the CDR3 is TGTGCCAGCATTCCGGACACACATAGCAATCAGCCCCAGCATTTT. Amino acid sequence: CASIPDTHSNQPQHF.

The gene calls are TRBV5-6 and TRBJ2-7; D is possibly TRBD2 (6 bases). The V gene lost 0 bases and the J gene lost 5 bases, with 12 bases spanning the gap. Germline V gene data show CDR1 as SGHDT and CDR2 as YYEEEE. This CDR3 has 14 amino acids. The CDR3 reads CASSLGLEVDEQYF. CDR3 sequence (DNA): TGTGCCAGCAGCTTGGGACTAGAGGTAGACGAGCAGTACTTC.